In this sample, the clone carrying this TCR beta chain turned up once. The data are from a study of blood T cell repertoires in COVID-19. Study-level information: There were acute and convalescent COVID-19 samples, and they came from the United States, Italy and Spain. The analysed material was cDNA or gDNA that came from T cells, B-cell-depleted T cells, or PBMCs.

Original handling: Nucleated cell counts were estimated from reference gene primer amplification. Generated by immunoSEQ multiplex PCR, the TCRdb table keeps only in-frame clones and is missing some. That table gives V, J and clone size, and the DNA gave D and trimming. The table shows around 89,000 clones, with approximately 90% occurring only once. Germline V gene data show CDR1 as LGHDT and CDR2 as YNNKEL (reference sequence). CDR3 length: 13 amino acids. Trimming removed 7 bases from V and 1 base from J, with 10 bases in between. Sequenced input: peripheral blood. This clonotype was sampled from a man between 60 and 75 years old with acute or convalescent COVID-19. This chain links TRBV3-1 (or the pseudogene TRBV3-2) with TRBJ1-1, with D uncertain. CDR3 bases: TGTGCCAGCAATCATAGAGGGAACACTGAAGCTTTCTTT. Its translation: CASNHRGNTEAFF.